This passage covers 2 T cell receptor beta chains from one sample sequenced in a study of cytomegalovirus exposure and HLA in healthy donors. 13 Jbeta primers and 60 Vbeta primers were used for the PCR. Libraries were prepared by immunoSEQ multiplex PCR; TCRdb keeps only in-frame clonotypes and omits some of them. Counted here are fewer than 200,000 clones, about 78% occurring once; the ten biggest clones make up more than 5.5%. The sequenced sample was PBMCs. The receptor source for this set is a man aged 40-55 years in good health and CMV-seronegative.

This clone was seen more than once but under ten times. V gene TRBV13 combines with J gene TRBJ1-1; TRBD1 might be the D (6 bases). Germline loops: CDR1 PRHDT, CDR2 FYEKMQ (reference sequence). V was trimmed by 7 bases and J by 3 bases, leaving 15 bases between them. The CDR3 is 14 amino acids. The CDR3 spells CASTRTGFDTEAFF. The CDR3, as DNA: TGTGCCAGCACCCGTACAGGGTTTGACACTGAAGCTTTCTTT.

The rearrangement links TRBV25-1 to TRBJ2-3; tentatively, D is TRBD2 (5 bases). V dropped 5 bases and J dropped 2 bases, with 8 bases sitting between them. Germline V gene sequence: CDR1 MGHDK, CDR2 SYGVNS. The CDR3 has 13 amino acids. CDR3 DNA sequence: TGTGCCAGCAGTTTGAGGGTCACAGATACGCAGTATTTT. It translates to CASSLRVTDTQYF.